This TCR beta chain was recorded in a study of lymphopenia after photon versus proton radiotherapy. Germline lookup yields CDR1 DFQATT and CDR2 SNEGSKA (reference sequence). Germline trimming cut 6 bases from V and 14 bases from J; bases unmatched to any gene: 7. The CDR3 consists of 11 residues. The repertoire was sequenced with immunoSEQ multiplex PCR; TCRdb's copy has only in-frame clones and lacks some. The sample includes about 39,000 clones, roughly 90% seen only once; the top ten take approximately 14%. To note about this clone: What it binds is not known.

Points from the study as a whole: Under photons, naive T cells and diversity fell while effector/memory populations rose.

The sample here was peripheral blood, taken from a patient treated with photon-based radiotherapy. This sequence originates from a man aged 60 to 69 with cholangiocarcinoma. The chain recombines TRBV20-1 with TRBJ2-3; 11 bases are a match to TRBD2. This CDR3 is CSAALAGEPYF. The CDR3 bases are TGCAGTGCCGCACTAGCGGGAGAACCGTATTTT.